Shown below are 17 T cell receptor beta chains from a single sample sequenced in a study of T cell responses to AZD1222 COVID-19 vaccine (dated by TCRdb to the early 2020s). What the time point label conveys for this sample: about 28 days (+/-7) after the second vaccine dose. This specimen's treatment or condition label, per the study, means: meningococcal conjugate vaccine given as trial control. The library came from the immunoSEQ multiplex PCR assay. TCRdb took this table from immuneACCESS and kept in-frame rearrangements with V and J called. Such tables lack part of the clones; where checked against another copy, unresolved V genes explain under half of the gap, and the rest is unexplained. Within this sample are some 80,000 clones, with roughly 88% of them counted one time only. About 9% of the sample rests with the top ten. The sequencing here drew on peripheral blood, taken 28 days after the second dose of the MenACWY control vaccine. Source of these receptors: an adult who received the MenACWY meningococcal vaccine as a control.

The chain joins TRBV6-5 to TRBJ1-2; D is uncertain. CDR1 is MNHEY, CDR2 SVGAGI, per germline. Trimming pared 9 bases from V and 4 bases from J, leaving 9 bases between. The CDR3 covers 11 residues. CDR3 in amino acids: CASGQSYGYTF. The CDR3 DNA reads TGTGCCAGTGGTCAGTCCTATGGCTACACCTTC.

CDR3 in DNA: TGTGCCAGCAGTTTCCGGGGGCAGAACACTGAAGCTTTCTTT. Translating gives CASSFRGQNTEAFF. The chain recombines TRBV6-5 with TRBJ1-1, with D possibly matching TRBD1 (6 bases). The germline V and J ends were trimmed by 4 bases and 1 base, with 10 bases remaining between them. The CDR3 totals 14 residues. Germline V gene lookup returns CDR1 MNHEY and CDR2 SVGAGI.

The chain links TRBV12-3 or TRBV12-4 to TRBJ1-1, with TRBD1 identical over 8 bases. The CDR3 totals 13 residues. Unmatched junction bases numbered 10, after V lost 6 bases and J lost 10 bases. CDR3 coding DNA: TGTGCCAGCAGCCGGACGACAGGGGAAACAGCTTTCTTT. Translating it yields CASSRTTGETAFF.

The rearrangement uses TRBV7-3 and TRBJ1-2; maybe TRBD1 (5 bases). Germline CDR1 reads SGHTA; CDR2 reads FQGTGA. The ends were cut back, 1 base at V and 5 bases at J, with 17 bases in the middle. The CDR3 has 16 residues. CDR3 nucleotide sequence: TGTGCCAGCAGCTTAAGCCCAGGGCCCTCCTCGTATGGCTACACCTTC. Translated: CASSLSPGPSSYGYTF.

The chain couples TRBV5-1 to TRBJ1-3; D is unresolved. V lost 6 bases to trimming and J lost 0 bases, with 19 bases between them. Germline CDR1 SGHRS, CDR2 YFSETQ. CDR3 length: 17 residues. CDR3 sequence (DNA): TGCGCCAGCAATTTAGGCGGATCCTCCAGCTCTGGAAACACCATATATTTT. Translated: CASNLGGSSSSGNTIYF.

The chain carries TRBV7-9 and TRBJ2-1; 10 bases align to TRBD1. V gave up 3 bases and J gave up 6 bases; unmatched junction bases: 5. Germline CDR1 and CDR2: SEHNR and FQNEAQ (reference sequence). The CDR3 covers 15 residues. The CDR3: CASSFVTGGLNEQFF. The DNA for the CDR3 is TGTGCCAGCAGCTTCGTGACAGGGGGCCTCAATGAGCAGTTCTTC.

The chain couples TRBV30 to TRBJ2-7; D may be TRBD1 (5 bases). The CDR3 runs 14 residues. V lost 1 base to trimming and J lost 5 bases, with 15 bases between them. Per germline, CDR1 GTSNPN and CDR2 SVGIG (reference sequence). CDR3 protein: CAWSETAVADEQYF. For the CDR3, the DNA is TGTGCCTGGAGTGAGACAGCCGTCGCTGACGAGCAGTACTTC.

The V call is TRBV4-3, the J call TRBJ1-3; D is uncertain. Germline V gene sequence: CDR1 LGHNA, CDR2 YSLEER. V lost 0 bases and J lost 0, with 9 bases in between. The CDR3 totals 16 residues. The CDR3 sequence is CASSQDKYPSGNTIYF. In DNA, the CDR3 is TGCGCCAGCAGCCAAGACAAGTATCCCTCTGGAAACACCATATATTTT.

The rearrangement links TRBV9 to TRBJ2-5; TRBD2 agrees at 11 bases. Germline lookup yields CDR1 SGDLS and CDR2 YYNGEE. V trimming: 0 bases; J trimming: 1 base; junction bases outside the gene matches: 8. The CDR3 is 18 amino acids. The CDR3, as DNA: TGTGCCAGCAGCGTAGGGCTAGCGGGGGGCCTCATCCAAGAGACCCAGTACTTC. It specifies CASSVGLAGGLIQETQYF.

This clone was counted a single time. The genes are TRBV30 and TRBJ1-2; weak D call: TRBD1 (5 bases). The CDR3 covers 12 residues. The germline gives CDR1 GTSNPN, CDR2 SVGIG (reference sequence). Trimming pared 5 bases from V and 6 bases from J, leaving 13 bases between. The CDR3 coding sequence is TGTGCCTGGGGAGGGGCGATTGATGGCTACACCTTC. The encoded protein is CAWGGAIDGYTF.

The chain has TRBV6-6 and TRBJ2-2; 8 positions agree with TRBD1. The CDR3 extends over 15 amino acids. The V segment lost 7 bases and the J segment 1 base; nucleotides outside the gene matches: 5. Looked up from germline, CDR1 is MNHNY and CDR2 is SVGAGI (reference sequence). The DNA for the CDR3 is TGTGCCAGCACTCTCGGGACAGGGAACACCGGGGAGCTGTTTTTT. It codes for CASTLGTGNTGELFF.

This clone was picked up one time. The chain employs TRBV2 and TRBJ1-2; D remains unclear. Germline assignment: CDR1 SNHLY and CDR2 FYNNEI. This CDR3 has 14 residues. The ends were cut back, 6 bases at V and 5 bases at J, with 16 bases in the middle. CDR3 DNA: TGTGCCAGCAGGAGGGCGTTAGGGAATTATGGCTACACCTTC. It specifies CASRRALGNYGYTF.

The V call is TRBV7-2, the J call TRBJ1-2; D gene ambiguous. This CDR3 comprises 17 residues. Germline-derived CDR1 and CDR2 are SGHTA and FQGNSA. Trimming shortened V by 1 base and J by 4 bases, and 19 bases separated the two germline ends. CDR3 nucleotide sequence: TGTGCCAGCAGCTTAGACGGATTCCCTACCCTTGGCTATGGCTACACCTTC. It yields the protein CASSLDGFPTLGYGYTF. Filled out from reference TRBV7-2 and TRBJ1-2, the complete variable domain reads GAGVSQSPSNKVTEKGKDVELRCDPISGHTALYWYRQSLGQGLEFLIYFQGNSAPDKSGLPSDRFSAERTGGSVSTLTIQRTQQEDSAVYLCASSLDGFPTLGYGYTFGSGTRLTVV.

The chain has TRBV9 and TRBJ1-2, with 9 bases matching TRBD1. V lost 0 bases to trimming and J lost 4 bases; unmatched junction nucleotides: 7. CDR3 length: 16 amino acids. From germline, CDR1 is SGDLS and CDR2 YYNGEE. The CDR3 is CASSVAGQGSLYGYTF. The CDR3 bases are TGTGCCAGCAGCGTAGCTGGACAGGGGAGCCTCTATGGCTACACCTTC.

The rearrangement uses TRBV7-9 and TRBJ2-5, with 7 bases matching TRBD2. This CDR3 contains 17 residues. Germline CDR1 reads SEHNR; CDR2 reads FQNEAQ (reference sequence). After removal of 5 bases from V and 3 bases from J, the junction contained 15 bases not matched to a gene. In nucleotides, the CDR3 is TGTGCCAGCAGCCTGACGAGGGAGGGATTCGGGAAAGAGACCCAGTACTTC. Amino acids: CASSLTREGFGKETQYF.

The V gene is TRBV3-1 (or the pseudogene TRBV3-2), the J gene TRBJ2-1, with 12 bases aligning to TRBD2. From germline, CDR1 is LGHDT and CDR2 YNNKEL (reference sequence). This CDR3 has 16 residues. The ends lost 0 bases at V and 6 bases at J; junction bases unmatched: 3. The CDR3, as DNA: TGTGCCAGCAGCCAAGAGCTAGCGGGGGGGTCCAATGAGCAGTTCTTC. It is translated as CASSQELAGGSNEQFF.

The CDR3 protein is CASSGRQGGNTEAFF. CDR3 sequence (DNA): TGTGCCAGCAGCGGCAGACAGGGAGGGAACACTGAAGCTTTCTTT. This rearrangement joins TRBV5-4 to TRBJ1-1, with TRBD1 matching over 7 bases. The J segment lost 1 base and the V segment lost 4 bases, leaving 7 bases of the junction unmatched. The CDR3 totals 15 residues. Per the germline V gene, CDR1 is SGHNT and CDR2 is YYREEE (reference sequence).